These 17 T cell receptor beta chains came from one sample sequenced in a study of blood T cell repertoires in COVID-19. Data came from immunoSEQ multiplex PCR; TCRdb stores just in-frame clones and leaves some out. This table holds approximately 58,000 clones, approximately 80% found once. The sequencing sample was made of peripheral blood. These receptors were taken from a man in his 70s with active or convalescent COVID-19.

A remark on this clone: Other DNA variants within this sample encode the same CDR3. The V gene is TRBV19, the J gene TRBJ1-1; D might be TRBD1 (5 bases). Germline V gene lookup returns CDR1 LNHDA and CDR2 SQIVND (reference sequence). The length of the CDR3 is 13 residues. The V end was cut by 3 bases, the J end by 2 bases, with 7 bases between. CDR3 sequence (DNA): TGTGCCAGTAGTATTCAGGGTAACACTGAAGCTTTCTTT. Residues: CASSIQGNTEAFF.

J is TRBJ2-1 and V is TRBV9, with D perhaps TRBD2 (5 bases). There are 16 residues in the CDR3. Germline assignment: CDR1 SGDLS and CDR2 YYNGEE. V lost 3 bases and J lost 0, with 13 bases in between. The CDR3 nucleotides read TGTGCCAGCAGCGCATCAAGCGGACTCTCCTACAATGAGCAGTTCTTC. Translated: CASSASSGLSYNEQFF.

The J gene is TRBJ1-2, the V gene TRBV11-2; tentative D call: TRBD1 (6 bases). Germline CDR1 SGHAT, CDR2 FQNNGV. The CDR3 is made up of 14 amino acids. The germline V and J ends were trimmed by 6 bases and 6 bases, with 17 bases remaining between them. The CDR3 nucleotides are TGTGCCAGCAGACTCACAGGGTTAGAAGATGGCTACACCTTC. Amino acid sequence: CASRLTGLEDGYTF.

The chain recombines TRBV7-3 with TRBJ2-5; 10 nucleotides agree with TRBD2. CDR3 length: 14 amino acids. V trimming: 5 bases; J trimming: 7 bases; junction bases outside the gene matches: 7. Germline V lookup: CDR1 SGHTA, CDR2 FQGTGA. This CDR3 is CASSISGGQGTQYF. The CDR3 coding sequence is TGTGCCAGCAGCATTAGCGGGGGGCAGGGGACCCAGTACTTC.

The CDR3 protein is CASSKGLARHTDTQYF. The CDR3 DNA is TGTGCCAGCAGCAAAGGACTAGCGAGGCACACAGATACGCAGTATTTT. The V and J genes are TRBV5-4 and TRBJ2-3; TRBD2 matches 9 bases. V lost 4 bases to trimming and J lost 2 bases; unmatched junction nucleotides: 8. This CDR3 is 16 amino acids long. From germline, CDR1 is SGHNT and CDR2 YYREEE (reference sequence).

This chain uses TRBV7-2 with TRBJ2-5; 7 bases line up with TRBD2. This CDR3 region has 15 residues. The V and J ends lost 1 base and 1 base, in that order; junction bases with no gene match: 3. The V gene's germline CDR1 is SGHTA and CDR2 FQGNSA. The CDR3: CASSLELALQETQYF. DNA for the CDR3: TGTGCCAGCAGCTTAGAACTAGCGCTCCAAGAGACCCAGTACTTC.

This clone showed up just once. The CDR3 coding sequence is TGTGCCACCAGTGACTCGGGACAGCCTTACTCTGGGGCCAACGTCCTGACTTTC. Translating it yields CATSDSGQPYSGANVLTF. The chain uses TRBV24-1 and TRBJ2-6; TRBD1 matches 7 bases. The CDR3 spans 18 residues. The V gene's germline CDR1 is KGHDR and CDR2 SFDVKD. V trimming: 4 bases; J trimming: 0 bases; junction bases outside the gene matches: 8.

CDR3 DNA: TGTGCCAGCAGCTTAGAACTAACTAATGAAAAACTGTTTTTT. Residues: CASSLELTNEKLFF. V usage is TRBV5-6 and J usage is TRBJ1-4; D not resolved. CDR1 is SGHDT and CDR2 is YYEEEE in the germline V gene. V was trimmed by 2 bases and J by 1 base, leaving 6 bases between them. This CDR3 has 14 residues.

The chain combines TRBV14 with TRBJ2-7, with 7 bases identical to TRBD1. The CDR3 is made up of 15 amino acids. Germline V gene data show CDR1 as SGHDN and CDR2 as FVKESK. The J segment lost 3 bases and the V segment lost 1 base, leaving 6 bases of the junction unmatched. The CDR3 sequence: CASSQATGPYYEQYF. CDR3 nucleotides: TGTGCCAGCAGCCAAGCGACAGGGCCCTACTACGAGCAGTACTTC.

The chain recombines TRBV4-1 with TRBJ1-4; no clear D. V lost 1 base and J lost 10, with 13 bases in between. This CDR3 is 14 amino acids long. The germline CDR1 and CDR2 sequences are MGHRA and YSYEKL. The CDR3 protein is CASSQASLGAKLFF. CDR3 DNA: TGCGCCAGCAGCCAAGCCTCCCTAGGAGCAAAACTGTTTTTT.

V is TRBV27 and J is TRBJ2-7; 10 bases are shared with TRBD2. CDR3 length equals 15 residues. After removal of 6 bases from V and 4 bases from J, the junction contained 9 bases not matched to a gene. Germline CDR1 is MNHEY and CDR2 is SMNVEV (reference sequence). The CDR3 nucleotides read TGTGCCAGCAGGGAGGGGCGGACTAGCGGTTACGAGCAGTACTTC. It translates to CASREGRTSGYEQYF.

This rearrangement joins TRBV5-5 to TRBJ1-1; 8 nucleotides line up with TRBD1. The ends lost 1 base at V and 4 bases at J; junction bases unmatched: 3. CDR1 and CDR2 from the germline V gene are SGHKS and YYEKEE (reference sequence). The CDR3 is made up of 14 amino acids. The CDR3 spells CASSLYGQGTEAFF. The CDR3, as DNA: TGTGCCAGCAGCTTGTATGGACAGGGCACTGAAGCTTTCTTT.

The gene calls are TRBV18 and TRBJ1-1; TRBD1 aligns across 8 bases. CDR3 length equals 16 residues. Germline CDR1 KGHSH, CDR2 LQKENI. The trim removed 3 bases at V and 8 bases at J, leaving 14 bases unmatched. This chain's CDR3 is CASSPWGQDPSNEAFF. CDR3 coding DNA: TGTGCCAGCTCACCTTGGGGACAGGATCCTTCCAACGAAGCTTTCTTT.

The chain has TRBV7-9 and TRBJ2-5; TRBD2 aligns across 7 bases. Trimming at V came to 5 bases and at J to 2 bases, leaving 5 bases not matched to a gene. Germline lookup yields CDR1 SEHNR and CDR2 FQNEAQ (reference sequence). CDR3 length: 14 residues. The CDR3 DNA sequence: TGTGCCAGCAGCACCGGACTAGTGCAAGAGACCCAGTACTTC. The encoded protein is CASSTGLVQETQYF.

The V call is TRBV5-5, the J call TRBJ2-3, with 8 bases aligning to TRBD1. This CDR3 contains 15 residues. After removal of 0 bases from V and 5 bases from J, the junction contained 5 bases not matched to a gene. From germline, CDR1 is SGHKS and CDR2 YYEKEE (reference sequence). The CDR3 sequence: CASSLGQGAIDTQYF. In nucleotides, the CDR3 is TGTGCCAGCAGCTTGGGGCAGGGGGCGATAGATACGCAGTATTTT. Full variable domain (rest looked up from reference TRBV5-5 and TRBJ2-3): DAGVTQSPTHLIKTRGQQVTLRCSPISGHKSVSWYQQVLGQGPQFIFQYYEKEERGRGNFPDRFSARQFPNYSSELNVNALLLGDSALYLCASSLGQGAIDTQYFGPGTRLTVL.

This clone was detected a few times. The chain is built from TRBV7-3 and TRBJ2-1, with 10 nucleotides matching TRBD2. The length of the CDR3 is 15 residues. The germline CDR1 and CDR2 sequences are SGHTA and FQGTGA. V trimming: 3 bases; J trimming: 7 bases; junction bases outside the gene matches: 6. The CDR3 spells CASSFSGGTQNEQFF. CDR3 DNA sequence: TGTGCCAGCAGCTTTAGCGGGGGGACCCAAAATGAGCAGTTCTTC.

The J gene is TRBJ1-2, the V gene TRBV29-1; possible D gene TRBD1, 5 bases. Trimming shortened V by 4 bases and J by 4 bases, and 16 bases separated the two germline ends. This CDR3 comprises 14 residues. Germline CDR1 reads SQVTM; CDR2 reads ANQGSEA. This chain's CDR3 is CSVGSREWGYGYTF. The DNA of the CDR3 is TGCAGCGTTGGAAGCAGGGAATGGGGCTATGGCTACACCTTC.